This T cell receptor beta chain was captured in a study of shared clonotypes between healthy human individuals. The authors loaded 200 ng DNA, 25,000 to 30,000 T cell genomes, into sorted-subset replicate PCRs. Libraries were prepared by immunoSEQ multiplex PCR; TCRdb keeps only in-frame clonotypes and omits some of them. The sample lists roughly 2.2 million clones, roughly 92% seen once, with approximately 0.41% in the top ten. CDR3 size: 15 residues. The V end was cut by 8 bases, the J end by 7 bases, with 21 bases between. Germline-derived CDR1 and CDR2 are MNHEY and SMNVEV (reference sequence). The material sequenced was naive CD4+ T cells from PBMCs. Subset of the sample: CD45RA+ positively selected. This receptor was taken from a man aged 18 to 35 in good health. Some clones in this sample may be carry-over from other donors' samples. The chain combines TRBV27 with TRBJ2-1, with a tentative D call TRBD2 (7 bases). CDR3 sequence (DNA): TGTGCCAGCGCTCCGTGGGGGCGGGAGAGTAATGAGCAGTTCTTC. It is translated as CASAPWGRESNEQFF.